These 7 T cell receptor beta chains originate from one sample sequenced in a study of blood T cells in healthy people across ages. Using a J-beta primer mix together with a sample-barcoded 5' primer, a second PCR was run for about 6 to 11 cycles. TCRdb reprocessed the 5' RACE reads with MiXCR, giving one entry per CDR3 protein. Seen here are 1.5 million to 2 million distinct CDR3 sequences, around half observed once, and the top ten hold less than 2.5%. The sample consisted of blood. Receptor source: a middle-aged woman in good health.

The table lists this clonotype with a few counts. The chain couples TRBV6-5 to TRBJ2-7; D unresolved. Germline CDR1 is MNHEY and CDR2 is SVGAGI. Trimming took off 6 bases at V and 12 bases at J, with 21 bases between the two ends. This CDR3 spans 13 amino acids. CDR3 protein: CASRGEPLTPLYF. DNA for the CDR3: TGTGCCAGCAGAGGCGAACCCCTTACCCCGCTGTACTTC.

The rearrangement joins TRBV3-1 to TRBJ1-1; 7 bases are a match to TRBD1. Per the germline V gene, CDR1 is LGHDT and CDR2 is YNNKEL (reference sequence). This CDR3 contains 13 residues. The V gene end was trimmed by 4 bases and the J gene end by 11 bases; junction bases not matched to a gene: 10. CDR3 in amino acids: CASSPETNRGAFF. DNA for the CDR3: TGTGCCAGCAGCCCCGAAACAAACAGGGGCGCTTTCTTT. Using reference TRBV3-1 and TRBJ1-1 for the parts outside the CDR3, the full variable domain is DTAVSQTPKYLVTQMGNDKSIKCEQNLGHDTMYWYKQDSKKFLKIMFSYNNKELIINETVPNRFSPKSPDKAHLNLHINSLELGDSAVYFCASSPETNRGAFFGQGTRLTVV.

The rearrangement joins TRBV18 to TRBJ1-1; D gene unclear. V was cut by 0 bases and J by 6 bases, with 14 bases left in between. CDR1 and CDR2 (germline): KGHSH, LQKENI. This CDR3 is built from 15 residues. Here the CDR3 reads CASSPPVQINPEAFF. CDR3 nucleotide sequence: TGTGCCAGCTCACCACCGGTCCAAATAAACCCTGAAGCTTTCTTT.

This clonotype was observed a handful of times. V is TRBV7-2 and J is TRBJ2-3; 9 bases map to TRBD1. CDR3 size: 16 residues. Germline lookup yields CDR1 SGHTA and CDR2 FQGNSA. V trimming: 6 bases; J trimming: 2 bases; junction bases outside the gene matches: 9. CDR3 loop: CASSRQGQGNTDTQYF. The CDR3 nucleotides are TGTGCCAGCAGTCGTCAGGGACAGGGTAACACAGATACGCAGTATTTT.

This chain joins TRBV3-1 and TRBJ1-6; D is unclear. The CDR3 covers 15 residues. V was trimmed by 2 bases and J by 7 bases, leaving 12 bases between them. Germline assignment: CDR1 LGHDT and CDR2 YNNKEL (reference sequence). CDR3 in DNA: TGTGCCAGCAGCCAACACGGAAGTCTAAATTCACCCCTCCACTTT. Amino acids: CASSQHGSLNSPLHF.

V is TRBV28 and J is TRBJ2-7; TRBD1 or TRBD2 may be the D gene (6 bases each). V was shortened by 3 bases and J by 3 bases, with 15 bases between the two germline ends. Germline-derived CDR1 and CDR2 are MDHEN and SYDVKM. The CDR3 is 15 amino acids. Written as DNA, the CDR3 is TGTGCCAGCAGTTTTCGCAAGGGGGGCCGCTACGAGCAGTACTTC. Amino acids: CASSFRKGGRYEQYF.

To note about this clonotype: The junction and the germline gene differ at one end; a read error may be behind it. The chain has TRBV2 and TRBJ1-2; D may be TRBD1 (5 bases). Germline V lookup: CDR1 SNHLY, CDR2 FYNNEI. This CDR3 comprises 14 residues. The CDR3 loop is CASNLAQGAYDYTF. CDR3 bases: TGTGCCAGCAACCTGGCCCAGGGAGCCTATGACTACACCTTC.